The rows below give T cell receptor beta chains drawn from one sample of a study of T cell repertoires in cytomegalovirus infection. Using its own MiXCR run on the reads, TCRdb lists one record per CDR3 protein. The table includes around 450,000 distinct CDR3 sequences, roughly 31% detected once. The specimen sequenced was PBMCs. Every receptor here comes from a human donor in good health (CMV status not recorded). Some clones in this sample may be carry-over from other donors' samples. Both conserved end residues are part of each CDR3. The D gene is left open where the match is weak. Clone size is given for some rows only: seen once, a few or many times, or a class if the clone is expanded.

clone size,J gene,V gene,D gene,CDR3 DNA,CDR3 protein
few,TRBJ1-1,TRBV10-1,TRBD1,TGCGCCAGCAGAGCAGGGACAGGGAACACTGAAGCTTTCTTT,CASRAGTGNTEAFF
NA,TRBJ2-7,TRBV6-2/TRBV6-3,NA,TGTGCCACCACAAGTGGGACCTACGAGCAGTACTTC,CATTSGTYEQYF
few,TRBJ1-1,TRBV29-1,TRBD1,TGCAGCGCCGTGGAGGGGGCAAGATCTGAAGCTTTCTTT,CSAVEGARSEAFF
few,TRBJ1-5,TRBV4-1,TRBD1,TGCGCCAGCAGCCAGAATCCACCGGGACAGGGGGCAGGAAGCAATCAGCCCCAGCATTTT,CASSQNPPGQGAGSNQPQHF
NA,TRBJ1-1,TRBV11-2,TRBD1,TGTGCCATCAGCTCGGGACAGGGTTCCACTGAAGCTTTCTTT,CAISSGQGSTEAFF
few,TRBJ2-1,TRBV5-1,NA,TGCGCCAGCAGCTTGCTTAGCAGCCCTAGAAATGAGCAGTTCTTC,CASSLLSSPRNEQFF
few,TRBJ1-2,TRBV6-5,NA,TGTGCCAGCAGTTACGCCGGGACGGACTATGGCTACACCTTC,CASSYAGTDYGYTF
few,TRBJ1-5,TRBV19,NA,TGTGCCAGTAGTATAGATCCGACTATTCAGCCCCAGCATTTT,CASSIDPTIQPQHF
few,TRBJ1-6,TRBV6-5,TRBD1,TGTGCCAGCAGCCCAATGACAGGGGCAGGTAATTCACCCCTCCACTTT,CASSPMTGAGNSPLHF
NA,TRBJ2-1,TRBV20-1,TRBD2,TGCAGTGCTCGGGATCCGGGACTAGCCCCCAATGAGCAGTTCTTC,CSARDPGLAPNEQFF
few,TRBJ1-4,TRBV7-6,TRBD1,TGTGCCAGCAGCAGGACGGGACAGGGTGAAAAACTGTTTTTT,CASSRTGQGEKLFF
NA,TRBJ1-5,TRBV11-2,NA,TGTGCCAGCAGCTTAGAGGGGGCAGGTGATCAGCCCCAGCATTTT,CASSLEGAGDQPQHF
NA,TRBJ1-6,TRBV24-1,NA,TGTGCCACCAGTCTGAGCTCCTATAATTCACCCCTCCACTTT,CATSLSSYNSPLHF
NA,TRBJ2-1,TRBV6-6,TRBD2,TGTGCCAGCACCGCCGGACTAGCGGGGGGGAGCTCCTACAATGAGCAGTTCTTC,CASTAGLAGGSSYNEQFF
NA,TRBJ1-6,TRBV20-1,TRBD1,TGCAGTGCGGGAGGGCAGGGGGCCATTATCCATAATTCACCCCTCCACTTT,CSAGGQGAIIHNSPLHF
NA,TRBJ2-7,TRBV24-1,NA,TGTGACACCAGTGATAACCGCCTTAGCGGCTACGAGCAGTACTTC,CDTSDNRLSGYEQYF
few,TRBJ2-1,TRBV24-1,TRBD2,TGTGCCACCAGTGATTTGTCGAGCGGGGGGATGGGTGAGCAGTTCTTC,CATSDLSSGGMGEQFF
few,TRBJ1-5,TRBV27,TRBD1,TGTGCCAGCAGGCCAGGGGGGTATAGCAATCAGCCCCAGCATTTT,CASRPGGYSNQPQHF
NA,TRBJ1-5,TRBV6-6,NA,TGTGCCAGCAGTTACTCGGGTCACAATCAGCCCCAGCATTTT,CASSYSGHNQPQHF
NA,TRBJ1-2,TRBV5-1,TRBD1,TGCGCCAGCAGCTTGGAGGCCCAGGCCAGGGGGCGAGGCTACACCTTC,CASSLEAQARGRGYTF
NA,TRBJ1-1,TRBV29-1,TRBD1,TGCAGCGTTGAGGAGGACAGGGGGCGCATGAACACTGAAGCTTTCTTT,CSVEEDRGRMNTEAFF
many,TRBJ1-2,TRBV6-5,TRBD1,TGTGCCAGCAGTTACTCCTGGCAGGGGGATGGCTACACCTTC,CASSYSWQGDGYTF
NA,TRBJ1-2,TRBV5-8,TRBD1,TGTGCCAGCAGCTTGGCCGCAGGGGGACTCTATGGCTACACCTTC,CASSLAAGGLYGYTF
NA,TRBJ1-3,TRBV7-9,NA,TGTGCCAGCAGCCCGCGGAGAAGCTCTGGAAACACCATATATTTT,CASSPRRSSGNTIYF
NA,TRBJ2-3,TRBV7-2,NA,TGTGCCAGCAGCTTAAGGATGGGGTGTAGCACAGATACGCAGTATTTT,CASSLRMGCSTDTQYF
NA,TRBJ2-6,TRBV5-6,NA,TGTGCCAGCAGCCCCACCTCTGGGGCCAACGTCCTGACTTTC,CASSPTSGANVLTF
NA,TRBJ2-1,TRBV7-2,TRBD2,TGTGCCAGCAGCCCGGGGGGGCCTTCCAATGAGCAGTTCTTC,CASSPGGPSNEQFF